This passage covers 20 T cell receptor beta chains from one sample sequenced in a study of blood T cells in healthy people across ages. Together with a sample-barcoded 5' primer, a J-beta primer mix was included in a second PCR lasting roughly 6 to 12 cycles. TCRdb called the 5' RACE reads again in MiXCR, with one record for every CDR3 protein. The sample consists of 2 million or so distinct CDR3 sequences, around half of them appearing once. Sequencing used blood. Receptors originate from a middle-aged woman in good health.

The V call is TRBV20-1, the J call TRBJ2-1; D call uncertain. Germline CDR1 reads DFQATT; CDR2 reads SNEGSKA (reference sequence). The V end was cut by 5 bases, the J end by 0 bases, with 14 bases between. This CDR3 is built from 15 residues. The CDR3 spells CSASPSSHSYNEQFF. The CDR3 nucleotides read TGCAGTGCTTCCCCAAGCAGCCACTCCTACAATGAGCAGTTCTTC.

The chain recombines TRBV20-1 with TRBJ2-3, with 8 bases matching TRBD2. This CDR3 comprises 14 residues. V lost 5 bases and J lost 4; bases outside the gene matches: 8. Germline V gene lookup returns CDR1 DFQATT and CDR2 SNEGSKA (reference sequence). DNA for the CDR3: TGCAGTGCTCCTCCGGTGCGGGAGGCAGATACGCAGTATTTT. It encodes CSAPPVREADTQYF.

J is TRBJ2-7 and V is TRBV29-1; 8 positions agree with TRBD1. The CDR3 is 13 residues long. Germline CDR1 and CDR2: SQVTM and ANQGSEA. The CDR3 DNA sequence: TGCAGTTATCCGGGACAGGCTTTTCACGAGCAGTACTTC. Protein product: CSYPGQAFHEQYF.

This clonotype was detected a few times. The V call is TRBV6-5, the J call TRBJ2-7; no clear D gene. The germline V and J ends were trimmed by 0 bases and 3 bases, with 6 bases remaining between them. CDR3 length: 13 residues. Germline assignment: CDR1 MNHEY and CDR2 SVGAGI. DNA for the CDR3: TGTGCCAGCAGTTACTCGGTTGGCTACGAGCAGTACTTC. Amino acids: CASSYSVGYEQYF.

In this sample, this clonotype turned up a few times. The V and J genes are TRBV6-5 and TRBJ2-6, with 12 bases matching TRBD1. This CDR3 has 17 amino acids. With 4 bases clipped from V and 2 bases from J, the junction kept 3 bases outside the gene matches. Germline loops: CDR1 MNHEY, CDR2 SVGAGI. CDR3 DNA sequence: TGTGCCAGCAGTTCCGGGACAGGGGGCGCTGGGGCCAACGTCCTGACTTTC. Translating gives CASSSGTGGAGANVLTF.

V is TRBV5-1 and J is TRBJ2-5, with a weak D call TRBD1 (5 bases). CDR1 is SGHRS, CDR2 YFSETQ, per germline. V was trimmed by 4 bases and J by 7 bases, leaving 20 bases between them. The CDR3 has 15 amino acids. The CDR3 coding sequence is TGCGCCAGCAGCCCGATAACCGACAGTAAAGGGACCCAGTACTTC. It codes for CASSPITDSKGTQYF.

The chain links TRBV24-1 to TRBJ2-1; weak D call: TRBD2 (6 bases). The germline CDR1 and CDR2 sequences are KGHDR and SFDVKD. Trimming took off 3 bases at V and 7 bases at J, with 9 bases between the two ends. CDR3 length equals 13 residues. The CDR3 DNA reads TGTGCCACCAGTGATGGGGGGATAAATGAGCAGTTCTTC. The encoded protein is CATSDGGINEQFF.

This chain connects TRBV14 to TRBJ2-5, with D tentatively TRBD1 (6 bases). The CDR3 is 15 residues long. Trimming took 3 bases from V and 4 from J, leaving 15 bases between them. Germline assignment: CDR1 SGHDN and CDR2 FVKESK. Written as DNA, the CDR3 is TGTGCCAGCAGCCACGGCAGGGGATTGCGAGAGACCCAGTACTTC. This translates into CASSHGRGLRETQYF. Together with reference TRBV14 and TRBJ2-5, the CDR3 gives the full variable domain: EAGVTQFPSHSVIEKGQTVTLRCDPISGHDNLYWYRRVMGKEIKFLLHFVKESKQDESGMPNNRFLAERTGGTYSTLKVQPAELEDSGVYFCASSHGRGLRETQYFGPGTRLLVL.

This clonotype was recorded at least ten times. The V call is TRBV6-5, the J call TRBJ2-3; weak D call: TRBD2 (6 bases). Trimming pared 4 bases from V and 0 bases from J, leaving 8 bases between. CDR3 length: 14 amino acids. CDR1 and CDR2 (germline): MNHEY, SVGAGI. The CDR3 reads CASSLADSTDTQYF. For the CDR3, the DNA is TGTGCCAGCAGTTTAGCGGACAGCACAGATACGCAGTATTTT.

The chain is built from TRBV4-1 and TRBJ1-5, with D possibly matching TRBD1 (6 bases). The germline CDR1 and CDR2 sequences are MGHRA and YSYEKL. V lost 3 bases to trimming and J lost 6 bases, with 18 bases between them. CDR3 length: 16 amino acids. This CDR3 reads CASSHPGGGTSQPQHF. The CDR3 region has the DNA TGCGCCAGCAGCCATCCCGGGGGGGGCACGAGTCAGCCCCAGCATTTT.

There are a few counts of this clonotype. The CDR3 bases are TGTGCCAGCAGGGGGGACGAGCAGTACTTC. Translation: CASRGDEQYF. The chain recombines TRBV2 with TRBJ2-7, with D perhaps given as TRBD1 or TRBD2 (5 bases each). Trimming took 6 bases from V and 5 from J, leaving 5 bases between them. The length of the CDR3 is 10 residues. CDR1 and CDR2 from the germline V gene are SNHLY and FYNNEI.

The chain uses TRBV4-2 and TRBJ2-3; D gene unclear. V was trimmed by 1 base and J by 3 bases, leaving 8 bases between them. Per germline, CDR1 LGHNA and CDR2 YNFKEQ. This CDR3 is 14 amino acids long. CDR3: CASSQGDRTDTQYF. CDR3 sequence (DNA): TGTGCCAGCAGCCAAGGGGATCGGACAGATACGCAGTATTTT.

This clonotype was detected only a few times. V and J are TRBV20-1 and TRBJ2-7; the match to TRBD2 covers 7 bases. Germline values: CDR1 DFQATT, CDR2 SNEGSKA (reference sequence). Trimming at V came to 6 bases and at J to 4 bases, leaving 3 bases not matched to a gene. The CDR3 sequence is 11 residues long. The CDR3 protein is CSAILAYEQYF. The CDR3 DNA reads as TGCAGTGCCATACTAGCGTACGAGCAGTACTTC.

CDR3 amino acids: CASSQDEGGETQYF. In nucleotides, the CDR3 is TGCGCCAGCAGCCAAGATGAGGGAGGAGAGACCCAGTACTTC. The chain uses TRBV4-1 and TRBJ2-5, with D maybe TRBD2 (6 bases). The CDR3 extends over 14 amino acids. The germline V and J ends were trimmed by 0 bases and 4 bases, with 9 bases remaining between them. Germline V gene lookup returns CDR1 MGHRA and CDR2 YSYEKL.

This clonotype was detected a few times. CDR3 DNA: TGCGCCAGCAGATCCGGACTAGCGGGGATCAATGAGCAGTTCTTC. Protein: CASRSGLAGINEQFF. V is TRBV5-1 and J is TRBJ2-1, with 12 bases that match TRBD2. V dropped 5 bases and J dropped 6; count of bases not matched to a gene: 6. This CDR3 spans 15 amino acids. The germline CDR1 and CDR2 sequences are SGHRS and YFSETQ.

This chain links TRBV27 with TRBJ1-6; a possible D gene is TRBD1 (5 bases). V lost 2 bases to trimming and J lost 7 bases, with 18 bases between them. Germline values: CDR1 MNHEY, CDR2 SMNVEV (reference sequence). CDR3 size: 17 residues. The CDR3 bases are TGTGCCAGCAGTTTAGAGGGACCTATACGGCCGAATTCACCCCTCCACTTT. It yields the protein CASSLEGPIRPNSPLHF.

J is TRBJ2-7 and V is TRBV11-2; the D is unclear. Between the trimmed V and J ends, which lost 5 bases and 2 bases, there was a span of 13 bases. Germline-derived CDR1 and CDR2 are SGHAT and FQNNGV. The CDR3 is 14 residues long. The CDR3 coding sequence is TGTGCCAGCAGCCGAATCGACAAGGCCTACGAGCAGTACTTC. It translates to CASSRIDKAYEQYF.

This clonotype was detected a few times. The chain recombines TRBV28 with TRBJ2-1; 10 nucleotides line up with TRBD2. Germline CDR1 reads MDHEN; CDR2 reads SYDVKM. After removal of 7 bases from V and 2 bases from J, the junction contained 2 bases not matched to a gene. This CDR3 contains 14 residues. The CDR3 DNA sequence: TGTGCCAGCACCAGCGGGGGGGCCTACAATGAGCAGTTCTTC. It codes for CASTSGGAYNEQFF.

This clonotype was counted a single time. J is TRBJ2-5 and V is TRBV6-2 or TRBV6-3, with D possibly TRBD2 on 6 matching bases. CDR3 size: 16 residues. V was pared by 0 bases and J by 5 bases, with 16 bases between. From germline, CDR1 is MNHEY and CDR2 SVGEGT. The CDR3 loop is CASSYSSRDPWETQYF. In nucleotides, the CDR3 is TGTGCCAGCAGTTACTCGTCGCGGGACCCCTGGGAGACCCAGTACTTC.

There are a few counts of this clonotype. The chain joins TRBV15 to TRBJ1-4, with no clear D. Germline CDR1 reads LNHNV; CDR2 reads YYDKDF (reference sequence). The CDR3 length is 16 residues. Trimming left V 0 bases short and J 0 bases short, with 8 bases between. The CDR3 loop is CATSREQRATNEKLFF. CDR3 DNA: TGTGCCACCAGCAGAGAACAGAGGGCAACTAATGAAAAACTGTTTTTT. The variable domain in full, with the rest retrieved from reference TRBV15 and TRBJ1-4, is DAMVIQNPRYQVTQFGKPVTLSCSQTLNHNVMYWYQQKSSQAPKLLFHYYDKDFNNEADTPDNFQSRRPNTSFCFLDIRSPGLGDTAMYLCATSREQRATNEKLFFGSGTQLSVL.